The source of this T cell receptor beta chain is a study of T cell responses to AZD1222 COVID-19 vaccine. A note on this clone: Antigen specificity is unknown.

Trimming pared 0 bases from V and 3 bases from J, leaving 9 bases between. The germline CDR1 and CDR2 sequences are LGHDT and YNNKEL (reference sequence). The CDR3 runs 15 residues. Profiled with immunoSEQ multiplex PCR; TCRdb holds only in-frame clones, not every one. The sample lists 130,000 or so clones; roughly 86% were seen once. Notes on the study in general: Of the AZD1222 recipients, only 5 to 7 were seropositive at baseline. Targeting of unmutated variant regions was reportedly seen in nearly half of spike-specific TCRs.

Sequencing used peripheral blood, obtained on day 0 of AZD1222 vaccination. The chain recombines TRBV3-1 (or the pseudogene TRBV3-2) with TRBJ1-5, with D possibly being TRBD1 (5 bases). This clonotype was obtained from an adult in good health. CDR3 sequence (DNA): TGTGCCAGCAGCCAAGATGGGACGGCCAATCAGCCCCAGCATTTT. Translating gives CASSQDGTANQPQHF.